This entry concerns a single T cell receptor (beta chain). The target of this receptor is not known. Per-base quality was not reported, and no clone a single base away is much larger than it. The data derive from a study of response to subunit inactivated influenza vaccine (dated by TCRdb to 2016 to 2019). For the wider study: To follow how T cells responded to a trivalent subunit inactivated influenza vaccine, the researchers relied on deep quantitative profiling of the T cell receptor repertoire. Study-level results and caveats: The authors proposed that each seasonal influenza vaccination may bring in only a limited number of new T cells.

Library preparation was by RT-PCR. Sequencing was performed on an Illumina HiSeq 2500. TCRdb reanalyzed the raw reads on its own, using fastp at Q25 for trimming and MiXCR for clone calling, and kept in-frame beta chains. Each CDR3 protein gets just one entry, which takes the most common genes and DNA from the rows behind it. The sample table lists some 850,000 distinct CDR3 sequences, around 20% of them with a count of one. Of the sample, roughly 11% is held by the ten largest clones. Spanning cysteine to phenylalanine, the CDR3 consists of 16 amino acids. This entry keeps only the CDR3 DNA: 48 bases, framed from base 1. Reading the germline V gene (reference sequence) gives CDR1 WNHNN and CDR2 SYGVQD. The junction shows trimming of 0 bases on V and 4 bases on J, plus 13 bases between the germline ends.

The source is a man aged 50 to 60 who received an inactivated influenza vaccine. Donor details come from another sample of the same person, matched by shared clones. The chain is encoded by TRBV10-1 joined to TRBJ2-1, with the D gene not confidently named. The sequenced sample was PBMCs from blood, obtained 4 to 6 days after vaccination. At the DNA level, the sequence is TGCGCCAGCAGTGAGTCGCTAGGGTTCGGTTACAATGAGCAGTTCTTC. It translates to CASSESLGFGYNEQFF.